This entry lists 26 T cell receptor beta chains sequenced from one sample in a study of blood T cell repertoires in COVID-19 (dated by TCRdb to about 2020). Libraries were prepared through the immunoSEQ multiplex PCR assay. Held by TCRdb, this immuneACCESS table contains in-frame sequences only and omits some clones. Under half of the omission traces to an unresolved V gene where checked; the cause of the rest is unknown. In this sample the table shows about 200,000 clones, roughly 94% of which occur a single time. The ten largest clones capture approximately 0.69% of the sample. Material for sequencing was peripheral blood. These receptors were taken from a man aged 30 to 45 with COVID-19, enrolled during active disease.

The J gene is TRBJ1-3, the V gene TRBV11-2; D may be TRBD1 (6 bases). Germline CDR1 is SGHAT and CDR2 is FQNNGV. V lost 5 bases to trimming and J lost 8 bases, with 16 bases between them. The CDR3 is 14 residues long. For the CDR3, the DNA is TGTGCCAGCAGCCCCTTACACAGGGCAGACACCATATATTTT. Its protein is CASSPLHRADTIYF.

In its sample, this clone was seen once. This sequence joins TRBV4-1 and TRBJ1-3; 7 bases align to TRBD1. CDR3 length: 20 amino acids. V lost 1 base and J lost 2; bases outside the gene matches: 17. Germline V gene sequence: CDR1 MGHRA, CDR2 YSYEKL. The CDR3 loop reads CASSQATPAQGSPTGNTIYF. The CDR3 DNA is TGCGCCAGCAGCCAAGCCACACCCGCACAGGGGTCCCCAACTGGAAACACCATATATTTT.

This chain links TRBV14 with TRBJ2-7, with TRBD1 matching 7 bases. Germline values: CDR1 SGHDN, CDR2 FVKESK. CDR3 length: 16 amino acids. V shed 3 bases, J shed 0 bases, and the junction held 8 bases outside the gene matches. DNA of the CDR3: TGTGCCAGCAGCCAGGTTAGGGACAGTCCCTCCTACGAGCAGTACTTC. Its protein product is CASSQVRDSPSYEQYF.

V and J are TRBV5-5 and TRBJ1-1; D might be TRBD1 (5 bases). The CDR3 totals 13 residues. The germline CDR1 and CDR2 sequences are SGHKS and YYEKEE (reference sequence). Trimming pared 2 bases from V and 1 base from J, leaving 6 bases between. The CDR3 DNA is TGTGCCAGCAGCTTCCAGGGGAACACTGAAGCTTTCTTT. The encoded protein is CASSFQGNTEAFF.

The chain couples TRBV4-1 to TRBJ2-3, with 14 bases aligning to TRBD2. Trimming removed 5 bases from V and 4 bases from J; junction bases left unmatched: 5. Germline V CDR1 and CDR2: MGHRA, YSYEKL. The CDR3 is 16 residues long. The CDR3: CASSSGTSGGPDTQYF. The CDR3 coding sequence is TGCGCCAGCAGCTCCGGGACTAGCGGGGGACCAGATACGCAGTATTTT.

The chain links TRBV5-5 to TRBJ1-2, with D possibly TRBD1 on 6 matching bases. V was trimmed by 0 bases and J by 8 bases, leaving 11 bases between them. Germline V gene data show CDR1 as SGHKS and CDR2 as YYEKEE (reference sequence). CDR3 size: 13 residues. The DNA of the CDR3 is TGTGCCAGCAGCTTGGACGCAGGGGAAGGCTACACCTTC. Encoded protein: CASSLDAGEGYTF.

The V gene is TRBV7-6, the J gene TRBJ2-1, with 12 bases identical to TRBD2. This CDR3 is 19 amino acids long. The junction had 14 bases not matched to a gene; V was cut back by 1 base and J by 7 bases. Germline V gene data show CDR1 as SGHVS and CDR2 as FNYEAQ. CDR3 in DNA: TGTGCCAGCAGCTTAGGGCCTCCCCTAGCGGGGGGGTTTTGGAATGAGCAGTTCTTC. Protein sequence: CASSLGPPLAGGFWNEQFF.

The J gene is TRBJ1-4, the V gene TRBV28; D might be TRBD1 (6 bases). CDR1 is MDHEN and CDR2 is SYDVKM in the germline V gene. Trimming took off 9 bases at V and 6 bases at J, with 14 bases between the two ends. The CDR3 has 13 amino acids. This CDR3 reads CASGVGGDEKLFF. The CDR3 nucleotides are TGTGCCAGTGGTGTTGGGGGCGATGAAAAACTGTTTTTT.

This clone was observed a single time. V gene TRBV5-4 combines with J gene TRBJ2-2; a weak D match, TRBD1 (6 bases). This CDR3 has 16 amino acids. CDR1 is SGHNT, CDR2 YYREEE, per germline (reference sequence). V shed 5 bases and J shed 4 bases, with 18 bases lying between them. The chain's CDR3 is CASSSSGTRSTGELFF. The CDR3 DNA reads TGTGCCAGCAGTTCCTCCGGGACACGGTCCACCGGGGAGCTGTTTTTT.

The chain carries TRBV19 and TRBJ1-6; 8 bases line up with TRBD1. CDR3 length: 12 amino acids. V was clipped by 5 bases and J by 12 bases; unmatched bases: 3. In germline, CDR1 is LNHDA, CDR2 SQIVND (reference sequence). The DNA for the CDR3 is TGTGCCAGTAGTGCCGGACAGGGACCCCTCCACTTT. It is translated as CASSAGQGPLHF. Variable domain in full (rest from reference TRBV19 and TRBJ1-6): DGGITQSPKYLFRKEGQNVTLSCEQNLNHDAMYWYRQDPGQGLRLIYYSQIVNDFQKGDIAEGYSVSREKKESFPLTVTSAQKNPTAFYLCASSAGQGPLHFGNGTRLTVT.

The rearrangement uses TRBV6-6 and TRBJ2-1; D possibly corresponds to TRBD1 (5 bases). Trimming removed 0 bases from V and 4 bases from J, with 13 bases in between. This CDR3 comprises 16 residues. Germline V gene data show CDR1 as MNHNY and CDR2 as SVGAGI (reference sequence). The CDR3: CASSYSSGARYNEQFF. The CDR3 coding sequence is TGTGCCAGCAGTTACTCGAGTGGGGCCCGATACAATGAGCAGTTCTTC.

V is TRBV9 and J is TRBJ1-1, with D hard to call. CDR3 length: 15 residues. V gave up 1 base and J gave up 5 bases, with 15 bases separating them. Per the germline V gene, CDR1 is SGDLS and CDR2 is YYNGEE. The CDR3 is CASSVSPLEGTEAFF. The CDR3 DNA follows: TGTGCCAGCAGCGTAAGCCCATTGGAGGGTACTGAAGCTTTCTTT.

The CDR3 loop is CASSNLEAGELFF. In DNA form, the CDR3 reads TGTGCCAGCAGTAATCTAGAAGCCGGGGAGCTGTTTTTT. J is TRBJ2-2 and V is TRBV12-3 or TRBV12-4; no clear D gene. The CDR3 covers 13 residues. The ends were cut back, 5 bases at V and 6 bases at J, with 10 bases in the middle.

The chain uses TRBV5-4 and TRBJ2-5; 14 bases are shared with TRBD2. Germline values: CDR1 SGHNT, CDR2 YYREEE (reference sequence). The CDR3 extends over 17 amino acids. The J segment lost 2 bases and the V segment lost 0 bases, leaving 3 bases of the junction unmatched. This CDR3 is CASSLAGLAGGQETQYF. CDR3 DNA sequence: TGTGCCAGCAGCTTGGCCGGACTAGCGGGAGGTCAAGAGACCCAGTACTTC.

This clone was observed once. The chain is built from TRBV19 and TRBJ2-1, with 10 bases that match TRBD1. The CDR3 totals 12 residues. Germline CDR1 is LNHDA and CDR2 is SQIVND (reference sequence). V dropped 8 bases and J dropped 5; count of bases not matched to a gene: 0. Here the CDR3 DNA reads TGTGCCAGTGACAGGGGGCACAATGAGCAGTTCTTC. Its protein product is CASDRGHNEQFF.

The chain combines TRBV5-1 with TRBJ2-7, with 10 bases that match TRBD2. This CDR3 has 14 amino acids. Germline V gene sequence: CDR1 SGHRS, CDR2 YFSETQ. Trimming removed 3 bases from V and 2 bases from J; junction bases left unmatched: 2. The CDR3 sequence: CASSSAGGPYEQYF. CDR3 nucleotides: TGCGCCAGCAGCTCAGCGGGGGGGCCCTACGAGCAGTACTTC. The variable domain in full, completed from reference TRBV5-1 and TRBJ2-7, reads KAGVTQTPRYLIKTRGQQVTLSCSPISGHRSVSWYQQTPGQGLQFLFEYFSETQRNKGNFPGRFSGRQFSNSRSEMNVSTLELGDSALYLCASSSAGGPYEQYFGPGTRLTVT.

The chain combines TRBV19 with TRBJ1-4; 7 bases fit TRBD1. The germline V gene encodes CDR1 LNHDA and CDR2 SQIVND (reference sequence). The CDR3 consists of 14 residues. The ends lost 7 bases at V and 4 bases at J; junction bases unmatched: 6. CDR3 sequence reads: CASNMGQLNEKLFF. The CDR3 bases are TGTGCCAGTAATATGGGACAGCTTAATGAAAAACTGTTTTTT.

The J gene is TRBJ1-3, the V gene TRBV7-9; D is uncertain. Germline V gene sequence: CDR1 SEHNR, CDR2 FQNEAQ (reference sequence). The V gene lost 5 bases and the J gene lost 10 bases, with 9 bases spanning the gap. The CDR3 is 11 amino acids. The CDR3 sequence: CASSPQSTIYF. The DNA for the CDR3 is TGTGCCAGCAGCCCTCAGTCGACCATATATTTT.

V gene TRBV2 combines with J gene TRBJ2-1; 7 bases are a match to TRBD1. CDR1 SNHLY and CDR2 FYNNEI come from the germline V gene. There are 11 residues in the CDR3. V dropped 4 bases and J dropped 10; count of bases not matched to a gene: 1. The CDR3 reads CASSGTGEQFF. Here the CDR3 DNA reads TGTGCCAGCAGTGGGACAGGAGAGCAGTTCTTC.

The genes are TRBV5-1 and TRBJ2-2, with 11 bases that match TRBD2. Losses at the gene ends were 0 bases for V and 3 bases for J; bases not matched to a gene: 10. This CDR3 has 19 amino acids. The germline CDR1 and CDR2 sequences are SGHRS and YFSETQ. The CDR3 spells CASSLEGRLAGTDTGELFF. CDR3 bases: TGCGCCAGCAGCTTGGAGGGAAGACTAGCGGGGACGGACACCGGGGAGCTGTTTTTT.

The gene calls are TRBV18 and TRBJ2-1, with TRBD1 matching over 7 bases. Germline CDR1 and CDR2: KGHSH and LQKENI. The CDR3 contains 15 residues. J lost 4 bases, V lost 3 bases, and 6 bases had no gene match. The CDR3 region has the DNA TGTGCCAGCTCACCCTCCGGGACAGTTTACAATGAGCAGTTCTTC. Amino acid sequence: CASSPSGTVYNEQFF.

This clone was counted between two and nine times. This rearrangement joins TRBV5-1 to TRBJ1-2; 9 nucleotides agree with TRBD1. V shed 4 bases and J 2 bases; nucleotides not matched to a gene: 3. The CDR3 is 14 residues long. The germline gives CDR1 SGHRS, CDR2 YFSETQ. The CDR3 sequence is CASSEGTGNYGYTF. The DNA for the CDR3 is TGCGCCAGCAGCGAAGGGACAGGGAACTATGGCTACACCTTC.

This rearrangement joins TRBV19 to TRBJ1-2, with D possibly TRBD1 on 6 matching bases. V shed 5 bases and J shed 4 bases, with 11 bases lying between them. Germline V gene lookup returns CDR1 LNHDA and CDR2 SQIVND (reference sequence). The CDR3 length is 13 residues. CDR3 nucleotide sequence: TGTGCCAGTAGTGGGGGGGCCCGCTATGGCTACACCTTC. Protein product: CASSGGARYGYTF.

The chain carries TRBV5-1 and TRBJ1-2; no clear D gene. Germline V gene lookup returns CDR1 SGHRS and CDR2 YFSETQ. The V gene lost 2 bases and the J gene lost 5 bases, with 13 bases spanning the gap. The CDR3 totals 14 residues. This chain's CDR3 is CASSFSSRGYGYTF. For the CDR3, the DNA is TGCGCCAGCAGCTTTTCTTCACGGGGATATGGCTACACCTTC.

Here the CDR3 reads CASSEGEGAGANVLTF. Here the CDR3 DNA reads TGTGCCAGCAGTGAAGGCGAGGGTGCTGGGGCCAACGTCCTGACTTTC. The chain joins TRBV2 to TRBJ2-6; D is possibly TRBD2 (5 bases). The CDR3 is 16 amino acids. Per the germline V gene, CDR1 is SNHLY and CDR2 is FYNNEI. V shed 1 base and J shed 2 bases, with 9 bases lying between them.

V and J are TRBV14 and TRBJ2-1, with TRBD1 matching over 9 bases. Per germline, CDR1 SGHDN and CDR2 FVKESK. V was clipped by 4 bases and J by 0 bases; unmatched bases: 13. The CDR3 totals 19 residues. This chain's CDR3 is CASSRTGGAGLGSYNEQFF. The CDR3 DNA follows: TGTGCCAGCAGCCGTACAGGGGGCGCGGGGTTGGGCTCCTACAATGAGCAGTTCTTC.